Below, 22 T cell receptor beta chains from the same sample are listed, as sequenced in a study of T cells in Graves' hyperthyroidism and ophthalmopathy. TCR beta CDR3 region amplification was performed from RNA transcripts. Researchers ran a first-round RT-PCR on the TCR CDR3 using the HTBI primer set. TCRdb reprocessed the multiplex PCR reads with MiXCR, giving one entry per CDR3 protein. Of 800,000 or so distinct CDR3 sequences in the sample, around 38% were seen once. Sample: blood. These receptors were collected from a man aged 18 to 29 with Graves' hyperthyroidism.

The table lists this clonotype with a few counts. The V and J genes are TRBV20-1 and TRBJ2-7; TRBD1 is a possible D gene (5 bases). V gave up 5 bases and J gave up 7 bases, with 9 bases separating them. Germline CDR1 is DFQATT and CDR2 is SNEGSKA (reference sequence). This CDR3 region has 10 residues. For the CDR3, the DNA is TGCAGTGCTCAGGGCGTAGAGCAGTACTTC. This codes for CSAQGVEQYF.

This clonotype has only a few counts. The CDR3 sequence is CASSLLGLSGELFF. The CDR3 DNA sequence: TGTGCCAGCAGTTTGTTGGGGTTATCCGGGGAGCTGTTTTTT. The rearrangement joins TRBV12-3 or TRBV12-4 to TRBJ2-2; unclear D gene. The CDR3 extends over 14 amino acids. V gave up 3 bases and J gave up 6 bases, with 11 bases separating them.

In its sample, this clonotype was seen many times. The genes are TRBV2 and TRBJ1-2; D might be TRBD1 (5 bases). Trimming took off 7 bases at V and 3 bases at J, with 15 bases between the two ends. CDR1 is SNHLY and CDR2 is FYNNEI in the germline V gene. This CDR3 has 14 amino acids. DNA for the CDR3: TGTGCCAGCACGGCAGGGACGATTTACTATGGCTACACCTTC. It encodes CASTAGTIYYGYTF.

The gene calls are TRBV12-3 or TRBV12-4 and TRBJ2-7; possible D gene TRBD1, 6 bases. The CDR3 totals 15 residues. Trimming pared 5 bases from V and 6 bases from J, leaving 20 bases between. The CDR3 protein is CASSLWDTGPVEQYF. The CDR3, as DNA: TGTGCCAGCAGTCTTTGGGATACAGGGCCGGTCGAGCAGTACTTC.

This chain links TRBV6-5 with TRBJ2-7; D gene unclear. Trimming shortened V by 6 bases and J by 2 bases, and 14 bases separated the two germline ends. Germline V gene data show CDR1 as MNHEY and CDR2 as SVGAGI. CDR3 length: 14 residues. The CDR3 is CASSRLGPPYEQYF. In DNA, the CDR3 is TGTGCCAGCAGCCGGCTAGGGCCTCCCTACGAGCAGTACTTC.

The chain has TRBV5-1 and TRBJ1-5; 7 bases align to TRBD1. The CDR3 is made up of 19 amino acids. From germline, CDR1 is SGHRS and CDR2 YFSETQ. After removal of 3 bases from V and 0 bases from J, the junction contained 15 bases not matched to a gene. CDR3 in amino acids: CASSYIPTGVDHSNQPQHF. DNA of the CDR3: TGCGCCAGCAGCTACATACCCACAGGGGTGGACCATAGCAATCAGCCCCAGCATTTT.

The rearrangement uses TRBV7-2 and TRBJ1-6; perhaps TRBD1 as D (5 bases). The V and J ends lost 7 bases and 3 bases respectively, with 19 bases between them. The CDR3 is 17 residues long. Looked up from germline, CDR1 is SGHTA and CDR2 is FQGNSA. The CDR3 sequence: CASTTSRGGGYNSPLHF. The CDR3 DNA reads as TGTGCCAGCACCACCTCTAGGGGCGGGGGCTATAATTCACCCCTCCACTTT.

The CDR3 loop is CAINYPGTGYGYTF. CDR3 DNA: TGTGCCATTAACTACCCCGGGACAGGGTATGGCTACACCTTC. The J gene is TRBJ1-2, the V gene TRBV10-3, with 9 bases fitting TRBD1. The CDR3 is made up of 14 amino acids. Germline-derived CDR1 and CDR2 are ENHRY and SYGVKD. Losses at the gene ends were 9 bases for V and 5 bases for J; bases not matched to a gene: 10.

V usage is TRBV20-1 and J usage is TRBJ2-7; D unclear. In germline, CDR1 is DFQATT, CDR2 SNEGSKA (reference sequence). Trimming pared 7 bases from V and 2 bases from J, leaving 12 bases between. The CDR3 covers 12 residues. CDR3 in DNA: TGCAGTGTGAAACCCAAGCCCTACGAGCAGTACTTC. The encoded protein is CSVKPKPYEQYF.

In nucleotides, the CDR3 is TGCAGTGCTTCGCGACAGTACACCGGGGAGCTGTTTTTT. Translated, it gives CSASRQYTGELFF. The chain employs TRBV20-1 and TRBJ2-2; D may be TRBD1 (5 bases). CDR1 is DFQATT and CDR2 is SNEGSKA in the germline V gene (reference sequence). V lost 5 bases to trimming and J lost 3 bases, with 10 bases between them. The CDR3 totals 13 residues.

This clonotype was counted at least ten times. V usage is TRBV24-1 and J usage is TRBJ2-6, with 8 bases identical to TRBD1. The length of the CDR3 is 17 residues. Per germline, CDR1 KGHDR and CDR2 SFDVKD. With V trimmed by 9 bases and J by 0 bases, 9 bases remained unmatched. The chain's CDR3 is CATSTDREVSGANVLTF. The CDR3, as DNA: TGTGCCACCTCGACGGACAGGGAAGTCTCTGGGGCCAACGTCCTGACTTTC.

The rearrangement uses TRBV29-1 and TRBJ2-7; 11 positions agree with TRBD1. Per germline, CDR1 SQVTM and CDR2 ANQGSEA. V lost 6 bases, J lost 3 bases, and 4 bases stayed unmatched. This CDR3 is 13 amino acids long. CDR3 amino acids: CSVRTGGIYEQYF. CDR3 DNA: TGCAGCGTCCGGACAGGGGGCATCTACGAGCAGTACTTC.

The sample holds many counts of this clonotype. The gene calls are TRBV10-3 and TRBJ1-5; D is ambiguous. The germline V and J ends were trimmed by 11 bases and 4 bases, with 15 bases remaining between them. CDR1 and CDR2 from the germline V gene are ENHRY and SYGVKD. CDR3 length equals 13 residues. This CDR3 is CAVGVRSNQPQHF. DNA of the CDR3: TGTGCCGTCGGAGTCAGGAGTAATCAGCCCCAGCATTTT.

This clonotype came up once. The gene calls are TRBV29-1 and TRBJ1-5; 8 bases align to TRBD1. CDR1 SQVTM and CDR2 ANQGSEA come from the germline V gene. The CDR3 spans 12 residues. The V gene end was trimmed by 6 bases and the J gene end by 6 bases; junction bases not matched to a gene: 4. The CDR3 DNA reads TGCAGCGTGGCCGGGACAGGTCAGCCCCAGCATTTT. Translating it yields CSVAGTGQPQHF.

This clonotype has more than one count but fewer than ten. This sequence joins TRBV9 and TRBJ1-1; TRBD1 agrees at 8 bases. Per germline, CDR1 SGDLS and CDR2 YYNGEE. J was trimmed by 2 bases and V by 6 bases; bases with no gene match: 9. The CDR3 length is 15 residues. The CDR3 bases are TGTGCCAGCAATCTTGCAGGGGGCTACAACACTGAAGCTTTCTTT. As protein: CASNLAGGYNTEAFF.

Details on this clonotype: No DNA is shown, since the ends of the CDR3 on it are uncertain; the CDR3 is the one TCRdb lists. This chain uses TRBV9 with TRBJ1-2; the tabulated D call, TRBD1, remains unverified against the DNA. Germline V gene sequence: CDR1 SGDLS, CDR2 YYNGEE. The CDR3 adds up to 15 amino acids, both ends counted. The chain's CDR3 is CASSVAVGRGAGNTF.

The chain carries TRBV14 and TRBJ1-5; 10 bases agree with TRBD1. Unmatched junction bases numbered 6, after V lost 9 bases and J lost 1 base. The length of the CDR3 is 15 residues. CDR1 SGHDN and CDR2 FVKESK come from the germline V gene. CDR3 region: CASKPGQGSNQPQHF. The CDR3 DNA sequence: TGTGCCAGTAAACCGGGACAGGGGAGCAATCAGCCCCAGCATTTT.

The table lists this clonotype with a few counts. The gene calls are TRBV4-2 and TRBJ2-5; D not certain. Germline V CDR1 and CDR2: LGHNA, YNFKEQ. V lost 0 bases and J 2 bases, leaving 10 bases between the germline ends. The CDR3 has 15 amino acids. CDR3 region: CASSQDLIRQETQYF. The CDR3 DNA reads TGTGCCAGCAGCCAAGATCTCATAAGGCAAGAGACCCAGTACTTC.

This clonotype was detected only a few times. J is TRBJ1-1 and V is TRBV6-6, with TRBD1 identical over 7 bases. This CDR3 has 15 amino acids. The J segment lost 1 base and the V segment lost 5 bases, leaving 7 bases of the junction unmatched. Germline V lookup: CDR1 MNHNY, CDR2 SVGAGI (reference sequence). The CDR3 protein is CASSPRQGGNTEAFF. Here the CDR3 DNA reads TGTGCCAGCAGTCCGAGACAGGGCGGGAACACTGAAGCTTTCTTT.

This clonotype showed up many times. The chain links TRBV24-1 to TRBJ2-5, with 9 bases matching TRBD2. In germline, CDR1 is KGHDR, CDR2 SFDVKD. The CDR3 runs to 15 residues. V dropped 4 bases and J dropped 5; count of bases not matched to a gene: 7. CDR3 sequence reads: CATSETGLASETQYF. CDR3 nucleotides: TGTGCCACCAGTGAGACCGGACTAGCGAGTGAGACCCAGTACTTC.

The V and J genes are TRBV10-3 and TRBJ1-5; 7 nucleotides line up with TRBD1. Germline loops: CDR1 ENHRY, CDR2 SYGVKD. The ends lost 7 bases at V and 6 bases at J; junction bases unmatched: 9. This CDR3 region has 14 residues. CDR3 DNA: TGTGCCATCACAGGACAGGACGACTTTCAGCCCCAGCATTTT. It yields the protein CAITGQDDFQPQHF.

The chain combines TRBV10-3 with TRBJ2-2, with TRBD2 identical over 7 bases. Germline lookup yields CDR1 ENHRY and CDR2 SYGVKD. V lost 10 bases to trimming and J lost 5 bases; unmatched junction nucleotides: 10. This CDR3 spans 14 amino acids. CDR3 DNA sequence: TGTGCCAGCGGCGGCGGGAGAGCGACCGGGGAGCTGTTTTTT. This codes for CASGGGRATGELFF.